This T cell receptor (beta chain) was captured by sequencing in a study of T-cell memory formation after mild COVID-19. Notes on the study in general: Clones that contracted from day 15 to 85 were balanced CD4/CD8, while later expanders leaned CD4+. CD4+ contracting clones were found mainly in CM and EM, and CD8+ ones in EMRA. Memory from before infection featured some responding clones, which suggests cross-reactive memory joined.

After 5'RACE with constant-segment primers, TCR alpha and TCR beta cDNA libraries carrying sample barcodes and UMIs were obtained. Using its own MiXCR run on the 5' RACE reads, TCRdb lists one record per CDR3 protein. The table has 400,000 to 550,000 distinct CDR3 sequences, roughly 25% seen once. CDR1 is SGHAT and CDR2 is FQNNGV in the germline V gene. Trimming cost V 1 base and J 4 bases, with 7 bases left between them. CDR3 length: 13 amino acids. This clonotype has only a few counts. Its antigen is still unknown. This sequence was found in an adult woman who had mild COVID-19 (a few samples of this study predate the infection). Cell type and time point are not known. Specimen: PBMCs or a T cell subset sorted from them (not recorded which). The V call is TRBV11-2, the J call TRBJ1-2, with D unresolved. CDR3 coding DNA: TGTGCCAGCAGCTTAGGGGTCAGCTATGGCTACACCTTC. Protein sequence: CASSLGVSYGYTF.